One TCR beta chain is described in this entry. What it binds is not known. This entry belongs to a study of read filtering for tumor transcriptome and immune sequencing. Study background: Patients were approximately 18 male and approximately 14 female, mean age 65.9 years, range roughly 47 to 85. General study results and limits: Sorted CD138-negative bone marrow cells were not purified T cells.

Molecular barcoded adaptors covering alpha/delta and beta/gamma chains were used on roughly 400 ng RNA. Each CDR3 protein is one row after TCRdb ran MiXCR on the reads. Among tens of thousands of distinct CDR3 sequences listed, under 20% were seen once. Germline loops: CDR1 MDHEN, CDR2 SYDVKM. This CDR3 contains 13 residues. Trimming at V came to 6 bases and at J to 14 bases, leaving 9 bases not matched to a gene. Material: a population of CD138-negative cells sorted from bone marrow. The receptor was derived from a donor at least 40 years old with multiple myeloma. The V and J genes are TRBV28 and TRBJ1-6; 8 bases line up with TRBD1. The CDR3 region is CASRDRGPPALHF. In nucleotides, the CDR3 is TGTGCCAGCAGAGACAGGGGTCCCCCTGCCCTCCACTTT.